This T cell receptor beta chain was sequenced during a study of shared clonotypes between healthy human individuals. Each sample came from a Caucasian adult donor living in Nashville, Tennessee. The germline CDR1 and CDR2 sequences are MGHRA and YSYEKL. The V end was cut by 4 bases, the J end by 5 bases, with 11 bases between. CDR3 size: 13 residues. Sequencing was at deep level. Some clones are missing from TCRdb's copy, which holds only in-frame ones; the method was immunoSEQ multiplex PCR. The table records some 2,100,000 clones, approximately 94% of them present only once. Study-wide results and limits: Researchers found naive subsets generally carried larger estimated richness than memory subsets.

In the case of this clone: Its specificity is unknown.

Input material: naive CD4+ T cells sorted from blood. Subset noted: CD45RA+ positively selected. The sequence came from a man between 18 and 35 years old in good health. The rearrangement links TRBV4-1 to TRBJ2-5, with D perhaps matching TRBD1 (6 bases). The CDR3 spells CASSLGHWETQYF. CDR3 in DNA: TGCGCCAGCAGCCTGGGACATTGGGAGACCCAGTACTTC.